The present T cell receptor beta chain was sequenced within a study of T cells in women clearing cervical HPV infection. Study-wide background: Donors had HPV16-related CIN3 or worse; 2 had invasive cancer. Controls gave blood once infection was undetectable; cases at lesion identification.

General study findings and limits: TRBV6-7 abundance was lower in cases than controls (around 0.1% versus 0.15%).

Germline loops: CDR1 SGHVS, CDR2 FNYEAQ. With 2 bases clipped from V and 4 bases from J, the junction kept 6 bases outside the gene matches. The CDR3 loop spans 15 amino acids. A word on this clone: Its specificity is not known. Read coverage stops 3 residues before the CDR3 terminus; the germline J gene supplies the remainder.

Dot-blot hybridization genotyped cervical HPV amplified with MY09/MY11 PCR. Repertoires were generated with immunoSEQ multiplex PCR, while TCRdb's copy carries only in-frame clones and drops some. The sample has about 30,000 clones; the top ten hold roughly 1.5%. Source material: blood buffy coat. The rearrangement joins TRBV7-6 to TRBJ2-3, with 7 bases identical to TRBD1. The source is a woman aged 18 to 75 with a cervical HPV16 infection that either progressed to CIN3+ or cleared (not recorded which). The CDR3 region is CASSLRGQEADTQYF. CDR3 DNA, as far as it was read: TGTGCCAGCAGCTTAAGGGGGCAGGAGGCAGATACG.